Detailed here is one TCR beta chain. This sample is part of a study of blood T cell repertoires in COVID-19. The overall study: Whether acute or convalescent, the COVID-19 samples came from the United States, Italy and Spain.

Profiling relied on immunoSEQ multiplex PCR, and the TCRdb table lists in-frame clones only, not all of them. The repertoire consists of some 20,000 clones, with roughly nine tenths occurring once and the leading ten covering approximately 5.2%. The junction had 11 bases not matched to a gene; V was cut back by 5 bases and J by 6 bases. This CDR3 is 17 amino acids long. CDR1 LGHDT and CDR2 YNNKEL come from the germline V gene (reference sequence). The receptor was derived from a human donor in a cohort sampled during active COVID-19. The sequenced sample was peripheral blood. The V gene is TRBV3-1 (or the pseudogene TRBV3-2), the J gene TRBJ2-4; 12 bases match TRBD2. The CDR3 here is CASSKTRTSGARNIQYF. CDR3 in DNA: TGTGCCAGCAGCAAAACGCGGACTAGCGGGGCTAGAAACATTCAGTACTTC.